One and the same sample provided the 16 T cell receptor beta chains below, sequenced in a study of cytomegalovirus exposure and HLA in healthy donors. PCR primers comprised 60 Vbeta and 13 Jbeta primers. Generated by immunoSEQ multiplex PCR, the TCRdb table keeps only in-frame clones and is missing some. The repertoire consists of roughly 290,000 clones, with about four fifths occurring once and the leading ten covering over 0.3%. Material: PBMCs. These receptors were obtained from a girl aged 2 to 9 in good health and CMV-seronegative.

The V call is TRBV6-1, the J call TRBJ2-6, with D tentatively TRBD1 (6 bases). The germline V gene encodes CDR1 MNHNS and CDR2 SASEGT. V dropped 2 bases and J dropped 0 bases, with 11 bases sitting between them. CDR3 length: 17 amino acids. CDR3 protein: CASSERQEYSGANVLTF. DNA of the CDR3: TGTGCCAGCAGTGAAAGACAGGAATACTCTGGGGCCAACGTCCTGACTTTC.

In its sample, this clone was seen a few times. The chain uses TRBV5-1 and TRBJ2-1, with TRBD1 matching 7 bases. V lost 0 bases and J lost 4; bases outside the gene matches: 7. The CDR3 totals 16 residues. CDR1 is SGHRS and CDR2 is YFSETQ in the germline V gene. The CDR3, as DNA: TGCGCCAGCAGCTTGGGGGCAGGGGGAAGGTACAATGAGCAGTTCTTC. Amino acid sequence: CASSLGAGGRYNEQFF.

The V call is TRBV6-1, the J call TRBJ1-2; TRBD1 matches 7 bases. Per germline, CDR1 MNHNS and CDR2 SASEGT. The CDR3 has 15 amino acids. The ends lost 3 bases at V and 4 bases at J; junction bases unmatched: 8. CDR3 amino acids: CASSDLQGHGYGYTF. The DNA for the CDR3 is TGTGCCAGCAGTGACCTACAGGGGCACGGCTATGGCTACACCTTC.

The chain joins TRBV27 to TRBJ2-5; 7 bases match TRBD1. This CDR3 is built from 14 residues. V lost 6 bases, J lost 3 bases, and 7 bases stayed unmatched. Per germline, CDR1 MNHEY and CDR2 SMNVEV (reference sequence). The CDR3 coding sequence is TGTGCCAGCAGAGCTACAGGGGTCAAAGAGACCCAGTACTTC. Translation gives CASRATGVKETQYF.

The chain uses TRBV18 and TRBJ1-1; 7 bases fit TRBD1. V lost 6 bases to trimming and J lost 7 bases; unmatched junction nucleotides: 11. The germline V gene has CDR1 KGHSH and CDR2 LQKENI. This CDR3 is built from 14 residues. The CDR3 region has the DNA TGTGCCAGCTCGCCCTTAACAGGGGCCAGTGAAGCTTTCTTT. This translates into CASSPLTGASEAFF.

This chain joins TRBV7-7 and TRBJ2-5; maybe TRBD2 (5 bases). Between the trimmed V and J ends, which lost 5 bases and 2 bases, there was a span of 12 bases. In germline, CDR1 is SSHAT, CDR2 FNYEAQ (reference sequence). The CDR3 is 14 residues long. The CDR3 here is CASSQWTGQETQYF. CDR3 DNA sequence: TGTGCCAGCAGCCAATGGACGGGGCAAGAGACCCAGTACTTC.

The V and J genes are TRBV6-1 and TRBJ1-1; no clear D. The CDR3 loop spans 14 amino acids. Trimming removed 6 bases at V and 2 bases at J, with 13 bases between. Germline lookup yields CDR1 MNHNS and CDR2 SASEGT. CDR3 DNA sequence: TGTGCCAGCAGAAAAGGACTGCACAACACTGAAGCTTTCTTT. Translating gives CASRKGLHNTEAFF.

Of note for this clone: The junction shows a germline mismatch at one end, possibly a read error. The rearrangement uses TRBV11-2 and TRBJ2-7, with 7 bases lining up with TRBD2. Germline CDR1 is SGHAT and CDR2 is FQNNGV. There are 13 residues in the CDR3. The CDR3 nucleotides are TGTGCCAGCACCTTAGGACTAGTCTACGAGCAGTACTTC. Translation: CASTLGLVYEQYF.

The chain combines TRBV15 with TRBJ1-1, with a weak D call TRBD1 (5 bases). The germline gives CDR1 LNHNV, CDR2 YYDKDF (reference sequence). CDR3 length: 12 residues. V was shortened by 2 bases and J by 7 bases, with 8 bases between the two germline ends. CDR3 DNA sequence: TGTGCCACCAGCAGACAGGGAGGTGAAGCTTTCTTT. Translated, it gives CATSRQGGEAFF.

This chain's CDR3 is CASSNQGFNQPQHF. DNA for the CDR3: TGTGCCAGCAGCAACCAGGGGTTCAATCAGCCCCAGCATTTT. This sequence joins TRBV6-1 and TRBJ1-5; maybe TRBD1 (6 bases). This CDR3 has 14 residues. With 6 bases removed from V and 3 bases from J, the gap between germline ends came to 12 bases. Germline V CDR1 and CDR2: MNHNS, SASEGT.

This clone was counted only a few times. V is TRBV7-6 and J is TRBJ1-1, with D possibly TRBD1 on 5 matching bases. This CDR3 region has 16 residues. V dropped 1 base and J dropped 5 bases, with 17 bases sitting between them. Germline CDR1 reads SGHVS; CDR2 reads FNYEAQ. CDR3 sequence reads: CASSLVSLGGWTEAFF. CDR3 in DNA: TGTGCCAGCAGCTTAGTTAGTCTCGGGGGTTGGACTGAAGCTTTCTTT.

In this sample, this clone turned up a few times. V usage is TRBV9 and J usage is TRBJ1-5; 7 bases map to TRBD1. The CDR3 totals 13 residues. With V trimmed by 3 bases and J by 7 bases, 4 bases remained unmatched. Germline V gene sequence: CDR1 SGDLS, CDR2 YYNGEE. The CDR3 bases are TGTGCCAGCAGCGCGGGACAGCGACAGCCCCAGCATTTT. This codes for CASSAGQRQPQHF.

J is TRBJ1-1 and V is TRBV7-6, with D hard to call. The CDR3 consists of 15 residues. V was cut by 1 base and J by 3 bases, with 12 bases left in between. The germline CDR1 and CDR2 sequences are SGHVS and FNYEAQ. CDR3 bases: TGTGCCAGCAGCTTAGAGCCCCACGCGGACACTGAAGCTTTCTTT. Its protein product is CASSLEPHADTEAFF.

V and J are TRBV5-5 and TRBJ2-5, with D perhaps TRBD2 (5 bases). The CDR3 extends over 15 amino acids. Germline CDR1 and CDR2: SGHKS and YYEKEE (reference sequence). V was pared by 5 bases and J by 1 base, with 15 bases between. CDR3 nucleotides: TGTGCCAGCAGTCGGCGTTGGGCGGGCCAAGAGACCCAGTACTTC. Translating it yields CASSRRWAGQETQYF.

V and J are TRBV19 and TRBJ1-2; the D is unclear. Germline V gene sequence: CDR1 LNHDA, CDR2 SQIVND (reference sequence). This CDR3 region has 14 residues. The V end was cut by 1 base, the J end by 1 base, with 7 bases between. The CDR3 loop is CASSIGNSNYGYTF. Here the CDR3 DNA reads TGTGCCAGTAGTATAGGGAACAGTAACTATGGCTACACCTTC.

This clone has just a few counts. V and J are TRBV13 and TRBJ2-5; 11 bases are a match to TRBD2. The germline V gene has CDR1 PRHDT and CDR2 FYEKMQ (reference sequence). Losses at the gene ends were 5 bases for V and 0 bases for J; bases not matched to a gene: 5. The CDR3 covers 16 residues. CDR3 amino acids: CASSRPSGRYQETQYF. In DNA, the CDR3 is TGTGCCAGCAGCCGACCTAGCGGGAGGTACCAAGAGACCCAGTACTTC.